The source of this T cell receptor (beta chain) is a study of cytomegalovirus exposure and HLA in healthy donors. Profiled with immunoSEQ multiplex PCR; TCRdb holds only in-frame clones, not every one. Among about 82,000 clones listed, about 92% were seen once. The donors were members of the roughly 130-subject validation cohort (separate from the approximately 650-subject first cohort). With regard to this clone: The antigen remains unidentified.

Trimming removed 0 bases at V and 0 bases at J, with 8 bases between. The CDR3 loop spans 15 amino acids. Germline V lookup: CDR1 SGHNT, CDR2 YYREEE (reference sequence). Whole-study results and caveats: Whilst most TCR sequences proved rare, a subset of public TCRs occurred across many donors. Using the classifier, cytomegalovirus status was reportedly diagnosed with high specificity and sensitivity. Later, an analysis found that TCR clusters from the first cohort tended to co-occur in the 90 to 150 validation repertoires.

The J gene is TRBJ2-3, the V gene TRBV5-4; the D gene is possibly TRBD2 (5 bases). The specimen sequenced was PBMCs. This clonotype was sampled from a man younger than 35 in good health and CMV-seronegative. The CDR3: CASSLGRWSTDTQYF. The DNA for the CDR3 is TGTGCCAGCAGCTTGGGGAGGTGGAGCACAGATACGCAGTATTTT. Full variable domain (remainder filled in from reference TRBV5-4 and TRBJ2-3): ETGVTQSPTHLIKTRGQQVTLRCSSQSGHNTVSWYQQALGQGPQFIFQYYREEENGRGNFPPRFSGLQFPNYSSELNVNALELDDSALYLCASSLGRWSTDTQYFGPGTRLTVL.